Detailed here is one T cell receptor beta chain. Its cognate antigen has yet to be identified. No much larger clone is present one base from it, and per-base qualities are unavailable. The sample comes from a study of blood T cells in healthy people across ages (dated by TCRdb to the mid-2010s). Concerning the study at large: In model experiments, template switching captured about one uniquely barcoded TCR beta cDNA molecule for every two T cells. To avoid experimental bias, donors of different ages were spread randomly across the sequencing lanes. Donors were grouped into four age groups: young (average about 15 years), middle-aged (39), aged (around 66) and long-lived (around 80). Using the same blood draw, the study looked at two additional independent replicas of 1 million unique cDNA reads for two donors, one aged 18 to 30 and the other aged 80 or older. The study measured age-related changes in TCR beta repertoire diversity using deep sequencing normalized with unique cDNA molecular identifiers.

Results and caveats for the whole study, not just this receptor: There was a strong correlation between observed TCR beta diversity and the percentage of naive T cells measured by flow cytometry. Compared with the aged group, the long-lived group had more naive CD4+ T cells, fewer expanded clones and increased TCR diversity, suggesting age selection. Bulk unsorted PBMC profiling prevented conclusive comparison of naive and antigen-experienced compartments. Estimates of total diversity from one million sequenced T cells were regarded as lower bounds and underestimates. The CMV infection status of donors was not known, potentially confounding age-related changes in expanded clonotypes. As age increased, observed TCR beta diversity per million T cells dropped in a roughly linear way, and a significant reduction was already evident by age roughly 40.

The 39 donors, aged roughly 6 to 95 years, were systemically healthy Caucasian individuals from Russia. About 9.6 milliliters of peripheral blood were collected from each donor into EDTA-treated Vacutainer tubes. PBMCs were isolated by Ficoll-Paque density-gradient centrifugation, with at least 6.5 million obtained per sample. Total RNA, at least 6 micrograms per sample, was extracted from PBMCs with Trizol reagent. The percentages of naive CD45RAhigh/CD27high T cells were determined by flow cytometry on a PBMC aliquot from every donor. Libraries came from 5' RACE. Sequencing was carried out with an Illumina HiSeq 2500. A second 7 to 11 cycle PCR used a sample-barcoded 5' primer and a J-beta primer mix. Each TCR beta cDNA molecule received a unique molecular identifier from a template-switch 5' adaptor carrying 12 random nucleotides. Each sample yielded at least 2.5 million CDR3-containing paired-end reads. First-strand cDNA was synthesized from all RNA with the Mint cDNA synthesis kit, primed by a TRBC-specific oligonucleotide. After uracil-DNA glycosylase treatment, a first 18-cycle PCR used universal primers M1SS and BC2_uni_R on all cDNA. The published analysis was carried out like this. For normalization, 1 million high-quality reads were randomly selected from each sample, with every read carrying a distinct molecular identifier. Instead of being binned into consensus sequences, reads that shared molecular identifiers were thrown out. MiTCR, with a Q25 quality threshold and the strictest error-elimination algorithm, was used for CDR3 identification, clonotype clustering and error correction. Lower-bound total TCR beta diversity was estimated with a nonparametric unseen species model using Euler transformation. TCRdb trimmed public reads at Q25 via fastp, called clones via MiXCR and kept in-frame beta chains. For every CDR3 protein sequence, its rows merge into one entry that carries the most common genes and DNA. These V and J calls rely on TCRdb rather than the paper's analysis. The sample table records under 2,000,000 distinct CDR3 sequences; about 50% of these occur just once. The biggest ten clones account for approximately 2.1% of the sample.

The V end loses 0 bases and the J end loses 4 bases, and a stretch of 12 bases separates them. The CDR1 and CDR2 encoded by the germline V gene are LGHNA and YNFKEQ. The CDR3, cysteine through phenylalanine, is 15 amino acids long. Just CDR3 DNA is preserved here, 45 bases in frame from base 1. The sequenced material came from blood. The receptor's source is a middle-aged woman in good health. The chain couples TRBV4-2 to TRBJ1-2; TRBD1 could be the D gene, as 5 bases match. The CDR3 has the sequence CASSQEEGPGYGYTF. The base sequence is TGTGCCAGCAGCCAAGAGGAGGGGCCGGGCTATGGCTACACCTTC.